These 22 T cell receptor beta chains came from one sample sequenced in a study of T cell repertoires in cytomegalovirus infection. A single record per CDR3 protein comes from TCRdb applying MiXCR to the reads. The data show roughly 150,000 distinct CDR3 sequences, 20% to 25% seen once. Their cognate antigens are unknown. Sample: CD8+ T cells from cultured PBMCs, taken from culture after CMV antigen stimulation. Receptors originate from a human donor in good health (CMV status not recorded). Some clones in this sample may be carry-over from other donors' samples.

This sequence joins TRBV6-8 and TRBJ1-6; TRBD1 is a possible D gene (5 bases). The length of the CDR3 is 16 residues. CDR1 and CDR2 (germline): MNHGY, SAAAGT. V lost 0 bases and J lost 5, with 11 bases in between. The CDR3 region is CASSYSQGGHNSPLHF. The CDR3, as DNA: TGTGCCAGCAGTTACTCCCAGGGTGGCCATAATTCACCCCTCCACTTT.

The rearrangement joins TRBV9 to TRBJ1-3, with D maybe TRBD1 (6 bases). V lost 0 bases and J lost 0, with 7 bases in between. CDR1 is SGDLS, CDR2 YYNGEE, per germline. CDR3 length: 15 residues. The CDR3 sequence: CASSVDRVSGNTIYF. CDR3 in DNA: TGTGCCAGCAGCGTAGACAGGGTCTCTGGAAACACCATATATTTT.

The rearrangement joins TRBV7-6 to TRBJ1-1, with 8 bases that match TRBD1. The length of the CDR3 is 13 residues. Germline lookup yields CDR1 SGHVS and CDR2 FNYEAQ. V trimming: 5 bases; J trimming: 6 bases; junction bases outside the gene matches: 5. The CDR3 is CASSHGTGPEAFF. The CDR3 region has the DNA TGTGCCAGCAGCCATGGGACAGGCCCTGAAGCTTTCTTT.

This clonotype occurred a few times. The chain is built from TRBV7-8 and TRBJ1-2; D possibly corresponds to TRBD1 (5 bases). This CDR3 has 18 residues. Trimming removed 0 bases from V and 2 bases from J, with 19 bases in between. The germline CDR1 and CDR2 sequences are SGHVS and FQNEAQ. The CDR3: CASSLAWERGPINYGYTF. The CDR3 DNA reads TGTGCCAGCAGCTTAGCCTGGGAGAGGGGACCTATCAACTATGGCTACACCTTC.

The rearrangement joins TRBV7-6 to TRBJ2-7; D remains ambiguous. CDR1 is SGHVS, CDR2 FNYEAQ, per germline. Trimming shortened V by 0 bases and J by 3 bases, and 6 bases separated the two germline ends. The CDR3 loop spans 13 amino acids. The CDR3 DNA is TGTGCCAGCAGCTTAGCTCCGGGCTACGAGCAGTACTTC. Translation gives CASSLAPGYEQYF. Full variable domain (outside the CDR3, taken from reference TRBV7-6 and TRBJ2-7): GAGVSQSPRYKVTKRGQDVALRCDPISGHVSLYWYRQALGQGPEFLTYFNYEAQQDKSGLPNDRFSAERPEGSISTLTIQRTEQRDSAMYRCASSLAPGYEQYFGPGTRLTVT.

This clonotype was detected a few times. The V call is TRBV6-1, the J call TRBJ1-2; TRBD1 aligns across 9 bases. Germline lookup yields CDR1 MNHNS and CDR2 SASEGT. CDR3 length: 15 residues. V lost 7 bases to trimming and J lost 4 bases; unmatched junction nucleotides: 10. The CDR3 protein is CASTGGGTGLYGYTF. In nucleotides, the CDR3 is TGTGCCAGCACCGGAGGGGGGACAGGGCTCTATGGCTACACCTTC.

This clonotype came up many times. The chain carries TRBV7-8 and TRBJ2-5; 8 nucleotides align to TRBD1. The germline V gene has CDR1 SGHVS and CDR2 FQNEAQ. After removal of 7 bases from V and 2 bases from J, the junction contained 12 bases not matched to a gene. The CDR3 has 16 amino acids. CDR3 loop: CASTPDPTGGQETQYF. CDR3 in DNA: TGTGCCAGCACCCCGGACCCTACAGGGGGACAAGAGACCCAGTACTTC. Variable domain in full (rest from reference TRBV7-8 and TRBJ2-5): GAGVSQSPRYKVAKRGQDVALRCDPISGHVSLFWYQQALGQGPEFLTYFQNEAQLDKSGLPSDRFFAERPEGSVSTLKIQRTQQEDSAVYLCASTPDPTGGQETQYFGPGTRLLVL.

This clonotype was seen many times. The chain couples TRBV9 to TRBJ2-7; no clear D gene. Per germline, CDR1 SGDLS and CDR2 YYNGEE. V was shortened by 0 bases and J by 3 bases, with 10 bases between the two germline ends. The CDR3 totals 14 residues. DNA of the CDR3: TGTGCCAGCAGCGTAGGGCAGGCCAACTACGAGCAGTACTTC. Residues: CASSVGQANYEQYF.

The chain couples TRBV7-2 to TRBJ1-1; D remains ambiguous. V was cut by 5 bases and J by 5 bases, with 21 bases left in between. This CDR3 is built from 16 residues. In germline, CDR1 is SGHTA, CDR2 FQGNSA. The CDR3 DNA sequence: TGTGCCAGCAGCCCCAATACGGGATTCAGGAGGACTGAAGCTTTCTTT. It codes for CASSPNTGFRRTEAFF.

The CDR3 here is CASLQRFGLNTEAFF. Here the CDR3 DNA reads TGTGCCAGCCTACAGCGTTTCGGACTGAACACTGAAGCTTTCTTT. The chain carries TRBV27 and TRBJ1-1; D remains unclear. Looked up from germline, CDR1 is MNHEY and CDR2 is SMNVEV (reference sequence). The CDR3 totals 15 residues. V gave up 8 bases and J gave up 0 bases, with 16 bases separating them.

This clonotype was seen only a few times. CDR3 nucleotide sequence: TGTGCCAGCAGTTACCGATCCGGGGGGTACAATGAGCAGTTCTTC. Translation gives CASSYRSGGYNEQFF. The chain is built from TRBV6-8 and TRBJ2-1; 7 nucleotides align to TRBD2. V gave up 2 bases and J gave up 4 bases; unmatched junction bases: 5. This CDR3 has 15 amino acids. CDR1 is MNHGY, CDR2 SAAAGT, per germline.

This clonotype was found many times. This chain joins TRBV7-9 and TRBJ2-5, with a weak D call TRBD1 (5 bases). This CDR3 comprises 14 residues. Germline CDR1 and CDR2: SEHNR and FQNEAQ (reference sequence). Trimming left V 6 bases short and J 5 bases short, with 16 bases between. Written as DNA, the CDR3 is TGTGCCAGCAGTTTACCAGGGAATGGGGAGACCCAGTACTTC. This gives the protein CASSLPGNGETQYF.

The chain employs TRBV7-2 and TRBJ2-2, with 8 bases fitting TRBD2. J was trimmed by 5 bases and V by 2 bases; bases with no gene match: 10. Germline loops: CDR1 SGHTA, CDR2 FQGNSA. This CDR3 contains 17 residues. In nucleotides, the CDR3 is TGTGCCAGCAGCTTAAGACCTTGGAGCGGGGGTACCGGGGAGCTGTTTTTT. This encodes CASSLRPWSGGTGELFF.

The chain carries TRBV7-9 and TRBJ2-7; 9 bases map to TRBD1. J lost 5 bases, V lost 3 bases, and 8 bases had no gene match. CDR1 and CDR2 (germline): SEHNR, FQNEAQ (reference sequence). There are 15 residues in the CDR3. The CDR3, as DNA: TGTGCCAGCAGCTTCCGGGACAGGGCAAAGGACGAGCAGTACTTC. This encodes CASSFRDRAKDEQYF.

The chain uses TRBV27 and TRBJ2-1; D is perhaps TRBD2 (6 bases). Trimming took 3 bases from V and 12 from J, leaving 21 bases between them. CDR3 length: 15 amino acids. Germline values: CDR1 MNHEY, CDR2 SMNVEV (reference sequence). The CDR3 here is CASSFEAGGGLGQFF. As DNA, the CDR3 is TGTGCCAGCAGTTTTGAAGCGGGTGGTGGCCTTGGGCAGTTCTTC.

V and J are TRBV4-1 and TRBJ1-5, with D possibly being TRBD1 (6 bases). The CDR3 is made up of 17 amino acids. Germline values: CDR1 MGHRA, CDR2 YSYEKL. V lost 4 bases and J 8 bases, leaving 24 bases between the germline ends. The CDR3 sequence: CASSPQGLRRGIKPQHF. DNA of the CDR3: TGCGCCAGCAGCCCACAGGGCTTGCGGAGGGGCATCAAGCCCCAGCATTTT.

This clonotype was recorded a few times. V gene TRBV15 combines with J gene TRBJ1-4, with a tentative D call TRBD1 (6 bases). This CDR3 has 12 amino acids. V lost 5 bases and J lost 8, with 9 bases in between. The germline V gene has CDR1 LNHNV and CDR2 YYDKDF (reference sequence). Here the CDR3 DNA reads TGTGCCACCAGCCCCGGACAGGAAAAACTGTTTTTT. This translates into CATSPGQEKLFF.

The chain couples TRBV7-2 to TRBJ1-1; possible D gene TRBD1, 6 bases. The V gene's germline CDR1 is SGHTA and CDR2 FQGNSA. V was clipped by 5 bases and J by 4 bases, with 14 bases between them. The CDR3 runs 14 residues. For the CDR3, the DNA is TGTGCCAGCAGCCAGAACAGGGCTAGCACTGAAGCTTTCTTT. Translated: CASSQNRASTEAFF.

This clonotype has just a few counts. The V call is TRBV27, the J call TRBJ2-2; D gene unclear. Germline CDR1 reads MNHEY; CDR2 reads SMNVEV (reference sequence). Trimming removed 3 bases at V and 8 bases at J, with 7 bases between. CDR3 length: 12 amino acids. CDR3: CASSFPRGELFF. The CDR3 bases are TGTGCCAGCAGTTTCCCTCGGGGGGAGCTGTTTTTT.

The chain combines TRBV5-1 with TRBJ1-1, with a possible D match to TRBD1 (5 bases). Germline V gene lookup returns CDR1 SGHRS and CDR2 YFSETQ. The CDR3 consists of 14 residues. V was pared by 8 bases and J by 0 bases, with 14 bases between. The CDR3 sequence: CASRIGHVNTEAFF. In DNA form, the CDR3 reads TGCGCCAGTAGAATAGGACACGTGAACACTGAAGCTTTCTTT.

The V and J genes are TRBV4-2 and TRBJ2-3, with D possibly matching TRBD2 (6 bases). Germline V gene lookup returns CDR1 LGHNA and CDR2 YNFKEQ. V lost 11 bases and J lost 0, with 18 bases in between. This CDR3 region has 15 residues. CDR3: CASRDGGTSTDTQYF. CDR3 sequence (DNA): TGTGCCTCTCGAGATGGGGGGACTAGCACAGATACGCAGTATTTT.

This clonotype was seen a few times. The chain recombines TRBV6-2 or TRBV6-3 with TRBJ1-1, with a weak D call TRBD1 (5 bases). Trimming left V 5 bases short and J 3 bases short, with 7 bases between. This CDR3 contains 12 residues. CDR1 and CDR2 (germline): MNHEY, SVGEGT. The CDR3 spells CASSRGYTEAFF. DNA for the CDR3: TGTGCCAGCAGTCGGGGGTACACTGAAGCTTTCTTT.